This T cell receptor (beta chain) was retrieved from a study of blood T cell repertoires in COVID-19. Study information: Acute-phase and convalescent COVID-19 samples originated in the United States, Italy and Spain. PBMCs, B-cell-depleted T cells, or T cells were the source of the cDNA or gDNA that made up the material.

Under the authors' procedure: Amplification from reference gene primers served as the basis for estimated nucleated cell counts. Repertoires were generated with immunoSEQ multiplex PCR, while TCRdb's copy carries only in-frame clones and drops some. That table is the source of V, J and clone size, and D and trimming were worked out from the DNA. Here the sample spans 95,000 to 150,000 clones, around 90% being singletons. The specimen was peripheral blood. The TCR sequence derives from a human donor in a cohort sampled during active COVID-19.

The CDR3 coding sequence is TGCGCCAGCAGCCAACAGGGGAGAGCTTTCTTT. Amino acids: CASSQQGRAFF. The chain combines TRBV4-1 with TRBJ1-1, with D perhaps matching TRBD1 (6 bases). V was cut by 2 bases and J by 10 bases, with 8 bases left in between. The CDR3 loop spans 11 amino acids. The V gene's germline CDR1 is MGHRA and CDR2 YSYEKL.